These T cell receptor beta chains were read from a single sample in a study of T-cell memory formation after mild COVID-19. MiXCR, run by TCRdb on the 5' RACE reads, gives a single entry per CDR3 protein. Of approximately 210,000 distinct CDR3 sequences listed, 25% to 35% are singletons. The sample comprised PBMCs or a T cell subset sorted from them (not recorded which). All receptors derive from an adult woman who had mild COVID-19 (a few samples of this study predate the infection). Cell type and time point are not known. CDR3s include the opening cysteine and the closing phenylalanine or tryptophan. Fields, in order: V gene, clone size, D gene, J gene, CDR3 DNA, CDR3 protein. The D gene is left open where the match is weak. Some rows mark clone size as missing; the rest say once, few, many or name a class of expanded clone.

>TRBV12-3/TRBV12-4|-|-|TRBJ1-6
TGTGCCAGCAGCTTTAGTTCACCCCTCCACTTT
CASSFSSPLHF
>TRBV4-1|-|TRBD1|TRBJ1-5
TGCGCCAGCAGCCAAGTTCGGACAGGGGAGTATTTT
CASSQVRTGEYF
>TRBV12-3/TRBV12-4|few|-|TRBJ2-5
TGTGCCAGCAGCTTAATCGACAGGTCCCCTGGGGAGACCCAGTACTTC
CASSLIDRSPGETQYF
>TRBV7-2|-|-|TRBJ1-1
TGTGCCAGCAGTTATCAGGGGATTCACACTGAAGCTTTCTTT
CASSYQGIHTEAFF
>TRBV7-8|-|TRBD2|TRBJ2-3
TGTGCCAGCAGCTTAAGGGGGGGAAGGCTAGCGGGAGGAAGCACAGGTACGCAGTATTTT
CASSLRGGRLAGGSTGTQYF
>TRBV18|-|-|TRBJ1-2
TGTGCCAGCTCATCACAGGGTAACTATGGCTACACCTTC
CASSSQGNYGYTF
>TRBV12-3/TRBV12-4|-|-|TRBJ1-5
TGTGCCAGCAGACCTCAGCTTACAGGCAATCAGCCCCAGCATTTT
CASRPQLTGNQPQHF
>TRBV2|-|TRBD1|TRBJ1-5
TGTGCCAGCAGTGAAAGACAGGGGGCAAATCAGCCCCAGCATTTT
CASSERQGANQPQHF
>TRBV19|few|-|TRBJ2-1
TGTGCCAGTAGTATCGATGTCAGGGCCCTTGATGAGCAGTTCTTC
CASSIDVRALDEQFF
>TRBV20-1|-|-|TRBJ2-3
TGCAGTGCTAGAGTTCTCGTATCGATATCAGATACGCAGTATTTT
CSARVLVSISDTQYF
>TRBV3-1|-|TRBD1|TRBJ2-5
TGTGCCAGCAGTCGACAGGGTGAGGAGACCCAGTACTTC
CASSRQGEETQYF
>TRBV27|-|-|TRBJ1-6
TGTGCCAGCAGCAGGACAGCCAATACACCCCTCCACTTT
CASSRTANTPLHF
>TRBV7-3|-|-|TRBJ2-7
TGTGCCAGCAGCTTAACGGGGCCGTCTAGCTCCTACGAGCAGTACTTC
CASSLTGPSSSYEQYF
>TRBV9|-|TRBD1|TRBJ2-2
TGTGCCAGCAGCGGCAGACAGGGAGCGAACACCGGGGAGCTGTTTTTT
CASSGRQGANTGELFF
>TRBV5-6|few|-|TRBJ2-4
TGTGCCAGCAGTCTACAGGGATTGGGCAAAAACATTCAGTACTTC
CASSLQGLGKNIQYF
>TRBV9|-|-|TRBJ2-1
TGTGCCAGCTCGGGACTCCACTCGGGAGAGCAGTTCTTC
CASSGLHSGEQFF
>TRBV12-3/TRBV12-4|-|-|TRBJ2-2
TGTGCCAGCAGCCGCTCTGGCCGGGAGCTGTTTTTT
CASSRSGRELFF
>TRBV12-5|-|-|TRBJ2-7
TGTGCTAGTGGTTCCGGGGACTCCCGCGCTGAGCAGTACTTC
CASGSGDSRAEQYF
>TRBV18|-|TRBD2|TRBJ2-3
TGTGCCAGCTCACCACCGGGAGGGGCGAGGGATACGCAGTATTTT
CASSPPGGARDTQYF
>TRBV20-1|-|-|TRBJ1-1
TGCAGTGCTAGAGAATGGGGGGCTGTTCTGGGAAGGACTGAAGCTTTCTTT
CSAREWGAVLGRTEAFF
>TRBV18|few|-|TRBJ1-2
TGTGCCAGCTCACCACCGGGCAGGGTCGGAGACTATGGCTACACCTTC
CASSPPGRVGDYGYTF
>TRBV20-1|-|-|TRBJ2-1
TGCAGCTCCCCAGGGGGGAGTAGGAATGAGCAGTTCTTC
CSSPGGSRNEQFF
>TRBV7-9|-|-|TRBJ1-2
TGTGCCAGCAGCCCCCCAGGGGCAGTTTATGGCTACACCTTC
CASSPPGAVYGYTF
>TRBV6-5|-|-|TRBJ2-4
TGTGCCAGCAGTCGGGGGCCCCAAAACATTCAGTACTTC
CASSRGPQNIQYF
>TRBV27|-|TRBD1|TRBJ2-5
TGTGCCAGCAGGGTGACAGGGGGCGCCCGGCAGACCCAGTACTTC
CASRVTGGARQTQYF
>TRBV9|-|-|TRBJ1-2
TGTGCCAGCAGCGAGATCCCGGGAGCTTCCACCTATGGCTACACCTTC
CASSEIPGASTYGYTF
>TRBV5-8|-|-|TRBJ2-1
TGTGCCAGCAGCATTTTGGAGGGTTCGGGAATTAATGAGCAGTTCTTC
CASSILEGSGINEQFF
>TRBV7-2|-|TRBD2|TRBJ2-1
TGTGCCAGCAGCTCGCAGGCGGGAGTGTCCTACAATGAGCAGTTCTTC
CASSSQAGVSYNEQFF
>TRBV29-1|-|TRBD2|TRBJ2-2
TGCAGCGTTGATGCCCGGGGGGGGCGATATGGGGAGCTGTTTTTT
CSVDARGGRYGELFF
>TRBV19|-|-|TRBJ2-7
TGTGCCAGTATGGGAGGGGGCAGGGGAGAGCAGTACTTC
CASMGGGRGEQYF
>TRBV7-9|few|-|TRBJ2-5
TGTGCCAGCAGCTTAGTTGGGACGGAGACCCAGTACTTC
CASSLVGTETQYF
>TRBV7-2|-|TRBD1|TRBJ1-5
TGTGCCAGCAGCCCAAGACAAGACAGGGTTGGTCAGCCCCAGCATTTT
CASSPRQDRVGQPQHF
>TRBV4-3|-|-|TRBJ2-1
TGCGCCAGCAGCCAAGTTCTTGGGTATGGAGGGTCCTCCTACAATGAGCAGTTCTTC
CASSQVLGYGGSSYNEQFF
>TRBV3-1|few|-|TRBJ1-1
TGTGCCAGCAGCCTAAAGCTGAACACTGAAGCTTTCTTT
CASSLKLNTEAFF
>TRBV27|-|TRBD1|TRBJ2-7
TGTGCCAGCAGCAGAGGGACAGGACCCTACGAGCAGTACTTC
CASSRGTGPYEQYF
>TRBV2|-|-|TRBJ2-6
TGTGCCAGCCTGGGGGGGGCCAACGTCCTGACTTTC
CASLGGANVLTF
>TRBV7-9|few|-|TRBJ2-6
TGTGCCAGCAGCTTTGAGCCTGCGGGAGGGGCCAACGTCCTGACTTTC
CASSFEPAGGANVLTF
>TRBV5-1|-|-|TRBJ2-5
TGCGCCAGCAGCTTCCGGGACACAATACCCCAAGAGACCCAGTACTTC
CASSFRDTIPQETQYF
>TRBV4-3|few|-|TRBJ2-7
TGCGCCAGCAGCCAAGATTCCAGGGTCAGCGAGCAGTACTTC
CASSQDSRVSEQYF
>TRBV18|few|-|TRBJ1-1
TGTGCCAGCTCACCACCAGGGATAGGGGTTCCCAACACTGAAGCTTTCTTT
CASSPPGIGVPNTEAFF
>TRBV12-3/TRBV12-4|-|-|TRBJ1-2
TGTGCCAGCAGTTTTAACAGGGCCTATGGCTACACCTTC
CASSFNRAYGYTF
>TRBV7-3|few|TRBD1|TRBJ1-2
TGTGCCAGCAGACCGGGACAGGGAATTGGTGGCTACACCTTC
CASRPGQGIGGYTF
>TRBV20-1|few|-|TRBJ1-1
TGCAGTGCCCACGCGGGGGGCGTACGAGCTTTCTTT
CSAHAGGVRAFF
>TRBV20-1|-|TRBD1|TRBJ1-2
TGCAGTGCTAGAGATTGGGGACAGGGGGCAGGTGGCTACACCTTC
CSARDWGQGAGGYTF
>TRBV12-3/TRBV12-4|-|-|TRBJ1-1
TGTGCCAGCAGGCCGGACAGCCGGGAAGCTTTCTTT
CASRPDSREAFF
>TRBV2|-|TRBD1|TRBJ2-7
TGTGCCAGCAGTGGAGGGATGGGACAGGGACGCTACGAGCAGTACTTC
CASSGGMGQGRYEQYF
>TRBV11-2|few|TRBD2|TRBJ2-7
TGTGCCAGCAGCTCTGGACTAGTAACCTACGAGCAGTACTTC
CASSSGLVTYEQYF
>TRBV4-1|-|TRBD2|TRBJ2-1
TGCGCCAGCAGCCAAGGGCGAGCGGGAGGCAATGAGCAGTTCTTC
CASSQGRAGGNEQFF
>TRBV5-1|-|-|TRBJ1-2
TGCGCCAGCAGCCCAGCCGTTACCTATGGCTACACCTTC
CASSPAVTYGYTF
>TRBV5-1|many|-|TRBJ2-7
TGCGCCAGCAGCTTGGCCCCCCGGGACGAGCAGTACTTC
CASSLAPRDEQYF
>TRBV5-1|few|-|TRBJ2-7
TGCGCCAGCAGCTTTGATAGGGGATCCTACGAGCAGTACTTC
CASSFDRGSYEQYF
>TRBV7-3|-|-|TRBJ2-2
TGTGCCAGCAGTATAACCCCGTCGGGGTGGCGGGGCGGCGCCGGGGAGCTGTTTTTT
CASSITPSGWRGGAGELFF
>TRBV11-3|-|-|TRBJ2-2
TGTGCCAGCAGCTTACACTGGGACACCGGGGAGCTGTTTTTT
CASSLHWDTGELFF